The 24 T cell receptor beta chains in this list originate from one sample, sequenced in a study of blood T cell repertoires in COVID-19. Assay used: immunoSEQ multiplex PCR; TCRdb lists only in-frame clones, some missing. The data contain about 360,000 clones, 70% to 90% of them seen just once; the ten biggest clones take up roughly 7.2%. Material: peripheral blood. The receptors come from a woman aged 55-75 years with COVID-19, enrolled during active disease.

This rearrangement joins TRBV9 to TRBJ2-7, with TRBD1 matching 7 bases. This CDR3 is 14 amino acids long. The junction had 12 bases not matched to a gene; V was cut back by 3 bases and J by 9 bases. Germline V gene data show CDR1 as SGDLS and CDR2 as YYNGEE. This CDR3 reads CASSAAIEKGAQYF. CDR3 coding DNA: TGTGCCAGCAGCGCCGCTATAGAGAAGGGGGCGCAGTACTTC.

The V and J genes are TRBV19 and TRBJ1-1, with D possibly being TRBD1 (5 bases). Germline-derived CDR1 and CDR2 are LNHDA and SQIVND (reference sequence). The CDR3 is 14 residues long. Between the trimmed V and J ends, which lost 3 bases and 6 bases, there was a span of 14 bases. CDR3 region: CASSIRGGGSEAFF. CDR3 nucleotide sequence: TGTGCCAGTAGTATCCGGGGGGGTGGCTCTGAAGCTTTCTTT.

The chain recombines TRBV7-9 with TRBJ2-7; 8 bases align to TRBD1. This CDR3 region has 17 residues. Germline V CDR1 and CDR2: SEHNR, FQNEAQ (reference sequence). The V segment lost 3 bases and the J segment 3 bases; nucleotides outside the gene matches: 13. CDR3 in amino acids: CASSLYAEQGEYYEQYF. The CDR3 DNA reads TGTGCCAGCAGCTTGTACGCCGAACAGGGGGAATACTACGAGCAGTACTTC.

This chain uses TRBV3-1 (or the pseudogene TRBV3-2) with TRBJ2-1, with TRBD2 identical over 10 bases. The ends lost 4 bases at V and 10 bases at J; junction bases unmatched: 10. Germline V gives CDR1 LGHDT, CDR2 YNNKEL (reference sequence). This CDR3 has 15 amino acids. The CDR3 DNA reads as TGTGCCAGCAGCCCAAGACTAGCGGGCCAGGGGGAGCAGTTCTTC. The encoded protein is CASSPRLAGQGEQFF.

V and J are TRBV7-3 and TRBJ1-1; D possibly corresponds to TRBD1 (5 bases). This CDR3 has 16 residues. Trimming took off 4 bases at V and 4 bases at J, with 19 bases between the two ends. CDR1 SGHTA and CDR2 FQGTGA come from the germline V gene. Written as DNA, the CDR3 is TGTGCCAGCAGCTCCCAGGGAGGGGTTTACGCCACTGAAGCTTTCTTT. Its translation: CASSSQGGVYATEAFF. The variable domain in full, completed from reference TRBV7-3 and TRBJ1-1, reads GAGVSQTPSNKVTEKGKYVELRCDPISGHTALYWYRQSLGQGPEFLIYFQGTGAADDSGLPNDRFFAVRPEGSVSTLKIQRTERGDSAVYLCASSSQGGVYATEAFFGQGTRLTVV.

The CDR3 sequence: CASSGDMNYGYTF. For the CDR3, the DNA is TGTGCCAGCAGCGGGGACATGAACTATGGCTACACCTTC. This rearrangement joins TRBV5-6 to TRBJ1-2, with D possibly being TRBD1 (6 bases). V gave up 4 bases and J gave up 2 bases, with 9 bases separating them. Germline V CDR1 and CDR2: SGHDT, YYEEEE. This CDR3 has 13 residues.

The CDR3 loop reads CASSRDGGQGTSYEQYF. The CDR3 DNA reads TGTGCCAGTAGTAGGGACGGCGGGCAGGGGACCTCCTACGAGCAGTACTTC. The chain employs TRBV19 and TRBJ2-7; tentative D call: TRBD1 (6 bases). Germline V gives CDR1 LNHDA, CDR2 SQIVND (reference sequence). V was shortened by 4 bases and J by 0 bases, with 19 bases between the two germline ends. CDR3 size: 17 residues. The variable domain in full, completed from reference TRBV19 and TRBJ2-7, reads DGGITQSPKYLFRKEGQNVTLSCEQNLNHDAMYWYRQDPGQGLRLIYYSQIVNDFQKGDIAEGYSVSREKKESFPLTVTSAQKNPTAFYLCASSRDGGQGTSYEQYFGPGTRLTVT.

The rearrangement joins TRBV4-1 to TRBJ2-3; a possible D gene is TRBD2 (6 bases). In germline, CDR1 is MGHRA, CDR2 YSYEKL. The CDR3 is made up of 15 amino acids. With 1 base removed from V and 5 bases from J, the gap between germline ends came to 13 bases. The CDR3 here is CASSQGVLGGDTQYF. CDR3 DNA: TGCGCCAGCAGCCAAGGCGTGCTCGGGGGAGATACGCAGTATTTT.

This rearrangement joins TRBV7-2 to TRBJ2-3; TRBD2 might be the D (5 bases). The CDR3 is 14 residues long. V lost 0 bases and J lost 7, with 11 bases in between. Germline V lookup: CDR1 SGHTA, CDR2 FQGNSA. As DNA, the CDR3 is TGTGCCAGCAGCTTAGCACTCGCTAGCAATACGCAGTATTTT. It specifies CASSLALASNTQYF.

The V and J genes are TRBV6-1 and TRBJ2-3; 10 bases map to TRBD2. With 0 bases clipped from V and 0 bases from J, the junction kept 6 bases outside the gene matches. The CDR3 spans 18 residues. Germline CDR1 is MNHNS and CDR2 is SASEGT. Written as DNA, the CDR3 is TGTGCCAGCAGTGAAGCTAGCGGGGGGTTAACTAGCACAGATACGCAGTATTTT. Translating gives CASSEASGGLTSTDTQYF.

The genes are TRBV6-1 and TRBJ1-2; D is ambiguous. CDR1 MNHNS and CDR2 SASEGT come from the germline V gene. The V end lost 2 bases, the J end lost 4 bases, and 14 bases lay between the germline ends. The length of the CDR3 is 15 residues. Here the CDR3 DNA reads TGTGCCAGCAGTGAACTGGAACGGGTCCTCTATGGCTACACCTTC. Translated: CASSELERVLYGYTF.

The CDR3, as DNA: TGTGCCAGCAGTCCGGGACAGGGAAGTGTCACTGAAGCTTTCTTT. Its translation is CASSPGQGSVTEAFF. V and J are TRBV6-5 and TRBJ1-1; TRBD1 aligns across 9 bases. CDR1 and CDR2 from the germline V gene are MNHEY and SVGAGI. Trimming cost V 5 bases and J 4 bases; bases outside gene matches: 8. The CDR3 consists of 15 residues.

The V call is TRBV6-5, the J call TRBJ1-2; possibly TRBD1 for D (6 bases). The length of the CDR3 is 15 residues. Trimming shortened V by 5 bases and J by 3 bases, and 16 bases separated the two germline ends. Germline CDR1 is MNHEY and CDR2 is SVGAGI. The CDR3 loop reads CASSLGTGWDYGYTF. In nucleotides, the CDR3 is TGTGCCAGCAGTCTTGGAACAGGGTGGGACTATGGCTACACCTTC.

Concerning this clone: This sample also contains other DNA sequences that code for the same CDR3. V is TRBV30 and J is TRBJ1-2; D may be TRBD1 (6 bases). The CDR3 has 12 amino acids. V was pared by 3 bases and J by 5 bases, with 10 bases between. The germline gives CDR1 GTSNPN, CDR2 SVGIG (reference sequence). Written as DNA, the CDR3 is TGTGCCTGGAGCTGGCAGGGGTATGGCTACACCTTC. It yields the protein CAWSWQGYGYTF.

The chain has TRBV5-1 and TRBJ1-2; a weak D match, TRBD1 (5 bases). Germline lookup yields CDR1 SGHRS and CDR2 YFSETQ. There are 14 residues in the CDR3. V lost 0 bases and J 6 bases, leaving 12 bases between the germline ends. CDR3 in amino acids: CASSLAEGADGYTF. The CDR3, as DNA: TGCGCCAGCAGCTTGGCCGAAGGGGCCGATGGCTACACCTTC. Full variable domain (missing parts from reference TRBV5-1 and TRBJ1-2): KAGVTQTPRYLIKTRGQQVTLSCSPISGHRSVSWYQQTPGQGLQFLFEYFSETQRNKGNFPGRFSGRQFSNSRSEMNVSTLELGDSALYLCASSLAEGADGYTFGSGTRLTVV.

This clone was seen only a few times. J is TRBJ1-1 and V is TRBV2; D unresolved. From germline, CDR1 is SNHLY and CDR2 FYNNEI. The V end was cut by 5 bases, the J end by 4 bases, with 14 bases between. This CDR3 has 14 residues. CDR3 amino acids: CASSPKYGGTEAFF. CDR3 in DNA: TGTGCCAGCAGTCCTAAATATGGAGGCACTGAAGCTTTCTTT.

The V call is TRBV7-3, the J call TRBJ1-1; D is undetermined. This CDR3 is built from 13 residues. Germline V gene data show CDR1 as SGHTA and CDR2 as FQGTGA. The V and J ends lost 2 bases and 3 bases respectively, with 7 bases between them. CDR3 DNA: TGTGCCAGCAGCTTATCAGGCGACACTGAAGCTTTCTTT. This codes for CASSLSGDTEAFF.

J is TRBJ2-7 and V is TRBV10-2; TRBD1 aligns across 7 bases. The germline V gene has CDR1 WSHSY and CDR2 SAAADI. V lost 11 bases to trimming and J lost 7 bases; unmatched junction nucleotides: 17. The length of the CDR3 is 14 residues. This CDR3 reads CAGSQGQASSEQYF. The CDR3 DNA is TGCGCCGGCTCCCAAGGACAGGCGTCATCTGAGCAGTACTTC.

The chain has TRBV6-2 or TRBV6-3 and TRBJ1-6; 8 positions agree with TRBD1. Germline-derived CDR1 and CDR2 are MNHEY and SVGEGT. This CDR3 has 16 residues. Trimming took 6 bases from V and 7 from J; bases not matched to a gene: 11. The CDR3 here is CASSSFRTGLNSPLHF. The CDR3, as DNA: TGTGCCAGCAGCTCCTTTCGGACAGGGTTGAATTCACCCCTCCACTTT.

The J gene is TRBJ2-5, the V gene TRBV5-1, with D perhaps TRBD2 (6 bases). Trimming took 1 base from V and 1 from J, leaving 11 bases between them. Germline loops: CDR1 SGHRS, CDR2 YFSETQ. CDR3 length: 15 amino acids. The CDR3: CASSLQGGAQETQYF. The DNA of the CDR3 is TGCGCCAGCAGCTTGCAAGGCGGGGCCCAAGAGACCCAGTACTTC.

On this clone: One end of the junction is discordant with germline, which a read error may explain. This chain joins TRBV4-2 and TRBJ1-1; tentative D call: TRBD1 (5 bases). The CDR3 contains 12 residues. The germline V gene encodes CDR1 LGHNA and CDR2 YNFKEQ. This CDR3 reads CASSQQDTEAFF. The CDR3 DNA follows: TGTGCCAGCAGCCAACAGGACACGGAAGCTTTCTTT.

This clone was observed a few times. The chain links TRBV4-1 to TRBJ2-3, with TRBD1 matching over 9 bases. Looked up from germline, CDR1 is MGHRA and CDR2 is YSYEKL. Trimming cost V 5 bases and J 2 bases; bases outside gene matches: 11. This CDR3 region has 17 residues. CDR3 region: CASSSLLRDRATDTQYF. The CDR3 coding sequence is TGCGCCAGCAGCTCTCTCCTCCGGGACAGGGCCACAGATACGCAGTATTTT.

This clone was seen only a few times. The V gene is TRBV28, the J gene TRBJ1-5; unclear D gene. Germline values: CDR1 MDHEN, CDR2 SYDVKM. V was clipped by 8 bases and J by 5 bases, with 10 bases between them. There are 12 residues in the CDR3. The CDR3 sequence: CASGRLDQPQHF. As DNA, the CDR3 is TGTGCCAGCGGACGACTAGATCAGCCCCAGCATTTT.

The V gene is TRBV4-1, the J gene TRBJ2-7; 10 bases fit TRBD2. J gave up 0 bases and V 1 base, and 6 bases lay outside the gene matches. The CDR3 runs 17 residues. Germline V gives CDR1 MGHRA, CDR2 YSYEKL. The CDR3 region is CASSQGSGTSVSYEQYF. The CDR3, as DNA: TGCGCCAGCAGCCAAGGTAGCGGGACTAGCGTCTCCTACGAGCAGTACTTC.